This T cell receptor beta chain was profiled in a study of cytomegalovirus exposure and HLA in healthy donors (dated by TCRdb to about 2017). Regarding the complete study: An earlier analysis of 587 of the donors reported 276 Gb of sequence data and 117 million unique TCR beta sequences obtained from roughly 180 million T cells. An early release that covered fewer than 800 HLA-typed donors contained approximately 300 gigabases of sequencing data and 80 million or so unique TCR sequences. Of the 398 genotyped donors, 75% to 85% were placed in the genetic ancestry cluster associated with self-reported Caucasian donors. The aim of the study was to test whether cataloging public T cell receptors could identify signatures of past pathogen exposure. The study profiled the T cell repertoires of about 640 subjects by immunosequencing and related them to cytomegalovirus serostatus. Besides the first cohort of around 700 subjects, a separate validation cohort made up of 120 different subjects was used. The study combined high-throughput TCR immunosequencing, statistical association of individual TCRs with disease status, and machine learning to predict cytomegalovirus infection status. A later analysis re-analyzed previously published TCR beta repertoires from hundreds of donors and added high-resolution HLA genotyping to study TCR occurrence patterns. Rather than using new phenotypic data, the later analysis identified candidate immune exposures from TCR beta sequences and from how often those sequences occurred across donors. In an earlier analysis of 500 to 650 of the donors, high-throughput TCR beta sequencing was used to judge whether each TCR beta V gene segment behaved as functional or pseudogenic. Donor age, sex, ethnicity and CMV serostatus were collected together with the repertoire data. A later genetic analysis used genome-wide SNP genotypes for about 60% of the 666 donors, treating that subset as a discovery cohort. All discovery cohort repertoires had been generated using a single sequencing platform. HLA typing covered class I and class II loci at four-digit resolution. The number of typed donors differed by locus: about 620-640 for A, B, C, DRB1 and DQB1; 522 for DQA1; around 580 for DPA1; and some 430 for DPB1. About 5 DR-DQ haplotypes were handled as single units for association and clustering, since linkage in the cohort was strong. Among around 400 genotyped donors of the cohort, an average of roughly 230,000 unique TCR beta nucleotide sequences was sequenced per donor, of which approximately 19% were non-productive.

From its cysteine to its phenylalanine, the CDR3 spans 13 amino acids. The read is trimmed to its CDR3 DNA, 39 bases read in frame from base 1. CDR1 SGHTA and CDR2 FQGTGA were looked up in the germline V gene. V trim: 5 bases; J trim: 5 bases; unmatched bases: 5. The paper as a whole reports these results and caveats: Across donors, most TCR sequences were observed very rarely, whereas some public TCRs were present in many individuals. For the cohort, immune exposure information was limited to CMV serostatus. Several of the top co-occurrence clusters appeared to be linked to parvovirus B19, influenza, CMV and Epstein-Barr virus, according to a later analysis. Because HLA typing was missing for some donors at each locus, association tests included only the typed subset. A further reported finding was that TCR beta sequences accurately predicted the HLA-A and HLA-B alleles for most subjects in the first cohort. Only TCR beta chains were sequenced in this cohort, and the absence of alpha or paired-chain data limited detectable features. Linkage disequilibrium might explain the correlated functional status among segregating V segments, but an unknown experimental factor could not be ruled out. In a later analysis, most CMV-associated TCR beta chains were found to appear HLA-restricted, with HLA associations seemingly driven largely by CMV exposure. In both the original and validation cohorts, the classifier was reported to diagnose cytomegalovirus status with high specificity and sensitivity. In a later analysis, HLA-associated TCR beta chains were found to be more clonally expanded and to have lower generation probabilities than equally common non-associated chains. Strong co-occurrence of HLA alleles, especially DR and DQ, made assigning TCR associations to individual alleles difficult. According to the authors, the approach could potentially be generalized to other disease states and immunological phenotypes. Because the 87-base-pair reads could not distinguish some IMGT-functional V segments, including TRBV6-2 and TRBV6-3, those segments were excluded. Because counts were too low, fewer than 20 rarely observed V segments, including chromosome 9 orphons, were excluded from the earlier analysis of around 640 of the donors. V-gene and J-gene trimming of TCR beta chains was associated with a missense DCLRE1C variant in a later genetic analysis, and the association was replicated in an independent cohort. The study listed 170 or so TCR beta chains as associated with cytomegalovirus. A group of highly shared sequence variants was considered likely to be a technical artifact of the sequencing pipeline. Compared with the roughly 700-donor mean, donors in an Asian-associated ancestry cluster had fewer N-insertions in productive TCRs, according to a later genetic analysis. At a false discovery rate of 0.05, a later analysis linked under 20,000 TCR beta sequences to specific HLA alleles. In a later analysis, TCR association rates were found to vary across HLA loci, with the most associated TCRs seen for DRB1 alleles and the fewest for HLA-C alleles. Sequencing depth was assumed to be roughly uniform across donors in the presence/absence analyses, though that assumption may not hold. In vitro tests confirmed that three of the cytomegalovirus-associated TCR beta chains recognize cytomegalovirus antigens. Broadly in line with IMGT annotations, most TCR beta V segments showed up in productive rearrangements about 90% or about 30% of the time in an earlier analysis of 450 to 750 of the donors.

Libraries were built with the immunoSEQ multiplex PCR assay. The multiplex PCR relied on a mix of 60 forward primers for TCR Vbeta segments and 13 reverse primers for TCR Jbeta segments. The CDR3 region of rearranged TCR beta genes was amplified from genomic DNA by a multiplex PCR assay. The Illumina HiSeq System was used to sequence the amplified TCR beta libraries as 87-base-pair reads. The original methods were these. A later analysis tallied roughly 78 million unique TCR beta chains across the 666 repertoires, and about 12 million of those chains were shared by two or more donors. To remove PCR and sequencing errors, raw reads were error-corrected and collapsed into unique sequences using a nearest-neighbor algorithm that merged closely related sequences. CDR3 sequences were aligned to IMGT reference sequences to assign V, D and J gene segments. For a sequence to be retained, a match of at least six nucleotides to both a V gene segment and a J gene segment was required. A rearrangement was called productive if the CDR3 had no stop codons and remained in frame with V and J, and every other rearrangement was called non-productive. CDR3 was defined by IMGT convention, running from the second conserved V-encoded cysteine to the conserved J-encoded phenylalanine. The earlier analysis of some 540 of the donors excluded any sequence lacking an unambiguous match to a single V gene segment. In an earlier analysis of some 590 of the donors, a V segment was called functional when productive rearrangements were above 56.7%, and segregating when the standard deviation between donors exceeded 5%. A statistical classification framework was developed to diagnose cytomegalovirus status using the catalog of TCR beta chain sequences. V and J gene assignment, in a later analysis, came from comparing TCR nucleotide sequences with IMGT/GENE-DB human TR gene sequences. A later analysis assigned CDR3 sequences and most-parsimonious VDJ recombination scenarios with the TCRdist pipeline. A later analysis defined each TCR beta chain by its CDR3 amino acid sequence plus V-gene family, and excluded reads lacking a unique V-gene family. To address suspected cross-contamination and a sequencing artifact, a later analysis removed a few hundred highly shared, low-generation-probability nucleotide sequences. For each public chain, a later analysis derived a clonal expansion index from normalized ranks of inferred template counts within each repertoire. In a later analysis, generation probabilities were computed with a VDJ recombination model fitted to out-of-frame rearrangements, and the resulting probabilities were checked against IGoR. Hypergeometric tests were used in a later analysis to score TCR-TCR, TCR-HLA and TCR-CMV co-occurrence, with a repertoire-size bias correction applied to the TCR pairs. In a later analysis, false discovery rates were estimated by permuting HLA or CMV assignments 20 times. In a later analysis, co-occurring TCRs were grouped with DBSCAN, and TCRdist sequence similarity was added when clustering was performed within HLA-allele-positive subsets. Repertoires with fewer than 30,000 or more than 120,000 public chains were left out of co-occurrence clustering, as were about 5 repertoires with anomalous nucleotide sharing. The table was pulled from immuneACCESS by TCRdb, which kept in-frame rearrangements only. Such tables lose some clones; where checked, under half of the loss comes from unresolved V genes, and the rest has no known cause. V and J calls and clone size are given by that table; D and trimming were obtained from the DNA. The sample table contains about 150,000 clones; only one count was recorded for about 83% of them. The ten largest clones take up about 13% of the sample.

As regards this clone: The antigen it binds to is not known. Within one base of it there is no much larger clone, and no base qualities were kept.

The cohort consisted of 600 or so healthy bone marrow donors. At the time of sampling, all cohort members were nominally healthy, though unrecorded immune exposures were likely present. The donor was CMV seropositive and belonged to the group of around 300 seropositive cohort members. A peripheral blood sample was collected from each donor, and TCR beta sequencing was performed on peripheral blood mononuclear cells. The Qiagen DNeasy Blood Extraction Kit was used to extract genomic DNA from the blood cell samples. The sequencing sample was made of PBMCs. The origin of this receptor is a man in his forties in good health and CMV-seropositive. This receptor chain uses TRBV7-3 and TRBJ1-1, with 7 junctional bases fitting TRBD1. The DNA reads as follows: TGTGCCAGCAGCGCCGACAGGGAAACTGAAGCTTTCTTT. This gives the protein CASSADRETEAFF. Here the CDR3 is joined to the reference TRBV7-3 and TRBJ1-1 genes, and the full variable domain is: GAGVSQTPSNKVTEKGKYVELRCDPISGHTALYWYRQSLGQGPEFLIYFQGTGAADDSGLPNDRFFAVRPEGSVSTLKIQRTERGDSAVYLCASSADRETEAFFGQGTRLTVV.